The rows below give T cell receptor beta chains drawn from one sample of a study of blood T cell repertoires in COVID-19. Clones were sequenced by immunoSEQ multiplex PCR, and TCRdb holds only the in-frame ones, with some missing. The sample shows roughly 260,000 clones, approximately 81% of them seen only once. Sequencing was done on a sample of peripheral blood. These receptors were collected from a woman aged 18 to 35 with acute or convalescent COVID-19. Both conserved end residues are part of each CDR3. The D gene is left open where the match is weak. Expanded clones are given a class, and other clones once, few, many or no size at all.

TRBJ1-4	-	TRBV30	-	TGTGCCTGGAGCCCGGACAGAACTTCTGCAACTAATGAAAAACTGTTTTTT	CAWSPDRTSATNEKLFF
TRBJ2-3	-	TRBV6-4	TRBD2	TGTGCCAGCAGTGACTCGGCGGGAGGGCCCACAGATACGCAGTATTTT	CASSDSAGGPTDTQYF
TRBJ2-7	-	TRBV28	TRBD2	TGTGCCAGCAGTTGGACTAGCGGGAGCCAGAGCTCCTACGAGCAGTACTTC	CASSWTSGSQSSYEQYF
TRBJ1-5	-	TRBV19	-	TGTGCCAGTAGTCGGATGGGGCCGGCGTTTAGCAATCAGCCCCAGCATTTT	CASSRMGPAFSNQPQHF
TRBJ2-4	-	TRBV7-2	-	TGTGCCAGCAGCTATCAGTTTGGTTCCAAAAACATTCAGTACTTC	CASSYQFGSKNIQYF
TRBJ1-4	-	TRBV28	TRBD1	TGTGCCAGCAGTTTAAGGTCCAGGGGGCGCAAAGGGAAACTGTTTTTT	CASSLRSRGRKGKLFF
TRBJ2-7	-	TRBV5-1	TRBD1	TGCGCCAGCAGCTCCCCGGGACAGGGGGCATTGTCCTACGAGCAGTACTTC	CASSSPGQGALSYEQYF
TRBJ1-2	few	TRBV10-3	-	TGTGCCATCAAGCCAGGGCGGACCTATGGCTACACCTTC	CAIKPGRTYGYTF
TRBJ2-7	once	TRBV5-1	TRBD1	TGCGCCAGCAGGACCCGGACAGGGGGAAGCGAGCAGTACTTC	CASRTRTGGSEQYF
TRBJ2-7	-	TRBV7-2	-	TGTGCCAGCAGCTTAGACGGGAGCTCCTACGAGCAGTACTTC	CASSLDGSSYEQYF
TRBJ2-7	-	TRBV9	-	TGTGCCAGCAGCGTAGGACTGAACTCCTACGAGCAGTACTTC	CASSVGLNSYEQYF
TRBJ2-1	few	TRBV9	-	TGTGCCAGCAGCGAGGGGATAGCGGTGAGGGGTGAGCAGTTCTTC	CASSEGIAVRGEQFF
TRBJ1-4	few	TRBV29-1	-	TGCAGCGTTGGTGGCCTTTCAACTAATGAAAAACTGTTTTTT	CSVGGLSTNEKLFF
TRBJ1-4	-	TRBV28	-	TGTGCCAGCAGTTCAGAGGGACACACTAATGAAAAACTGTTTTTT	CASSSEGHTNEKLFF
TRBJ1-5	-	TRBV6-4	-	TGTGCCAGCAGTGACTCCGACTATCAGCCCCAGCATTTT	CASSDSDYQPQHF
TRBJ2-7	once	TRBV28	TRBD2	TGTGCCAGCAGTTTCCCCTACCCGGGACTAGCGGGGAAAAGCTCCTACGAGCAGTACTTC	CASSFPYPGLAGKSSYEQYF
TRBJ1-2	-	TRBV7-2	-	TGTGCCAGCAGCTCACGAATGACAGCCCCCTACACCTTC	CASSSRMTAPYTF
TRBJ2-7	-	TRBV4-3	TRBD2	TGCGCCAGCAGCCTCGGACTAGCCCAGAACTACGAGCAGTACTTC	CASSLGLAQNYEQYF
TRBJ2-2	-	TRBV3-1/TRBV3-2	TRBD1	TGTGCCAGCAGCCAAGGGACAGGGCTCACCGGGGAGCTGTTTTTT	CASSQGTGLTGELFF
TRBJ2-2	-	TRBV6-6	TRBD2	TGTGCCAGCAGTAGCATGGGGGGGGCGAACACCGGGGAGCTGTTTTTT	CASSSMGGANTGELFF
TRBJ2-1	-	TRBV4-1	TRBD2	TGCGCCAGCAGCCAAGATAAGGGACTAGCTGGAGTGGATGAGCAGTTCTTC	CASSQDKGLAGVDEQFF
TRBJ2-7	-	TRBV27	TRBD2	TGTGCCAGCAGTGTCCGCCCCTCTAGCGGGGTTACCTACGAGCAGTACTTC	CASSVRPSSGVTYEQYF
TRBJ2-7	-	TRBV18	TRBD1	TGTGCCAGCTCATCACGGGACAGGGAGGCTGACGAGCAGTACTTC	CASSSRDREADEQYF
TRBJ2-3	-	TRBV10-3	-	TGTGCCAGCGCGGGCCCAGGGGTGGTAGATACGCAGTATTTT	CASAGPGVVDTQYF
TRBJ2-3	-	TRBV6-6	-	TGTGCCAGCAGGTCAGGTTTTAGCACAGATACGCAGTATTTT	CASRSGFSTDTQYF
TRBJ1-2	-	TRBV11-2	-	TGTGCCAGCAGCCCAGAGGGGGTTAGTGGCTACACCTTC	CASSPEGVSGYTF
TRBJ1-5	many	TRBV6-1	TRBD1	TGTGCCAGCAGTGCCGGGACAGGGGTTCTCAATCAGCCCCAGCATTTT	CASSAGTGVLNQPQHF
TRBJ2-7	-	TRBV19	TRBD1	TGTGCCAGTAGTCCTGGGACAGGGGGGTTGGGAACCTACGAGCAGTACTTC	CASSPGTGGLGTYEQYF
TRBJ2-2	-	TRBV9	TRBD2	TGTGCCAGCAGCCTAACCGGGACTAGGGTCACCGGGGAGCTGTTTTTT	CASSLTGTRVTGELFF
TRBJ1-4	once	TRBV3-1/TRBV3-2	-	TGTGCCAGCAGCCAAGACGGAAGGACAGCAACTAATGAAAAACTGTTTTTT	CASSQDGRTATNEKLFF
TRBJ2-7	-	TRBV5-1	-	TGCGCCAGCAGTGCACAGGTCGCCTACGAGCAGTACTTC	CASSAQVAYEQYF
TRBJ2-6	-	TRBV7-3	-	TGTGCCAGCAGCCTCAGGGCTTCAAAAACTGGGGCCAACGTCCTGACTTTC	CASSLRASKTGANVLTF
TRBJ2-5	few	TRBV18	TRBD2	TGTGCCAGCTCACCGTGGGGGGGAGGAAAAGAGACCCAGTACTTC	CASSPWGGGKETQYF
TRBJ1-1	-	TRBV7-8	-	TGTGCCAGCAGCTCGACGGGGACTGAAGCTTTCTTT	CASSSTGTEAFF
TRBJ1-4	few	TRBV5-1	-	TGCGCCTCGGGAGTAGCAACTAATGAAAAACTGTTTTTT	CASGVATNEKLFF
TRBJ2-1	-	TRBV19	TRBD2	TGTGCCAGTAGAAGCGGGAGTCCCTACAATGAGCAGTTCTTC	CASRSGSPYNEQFF
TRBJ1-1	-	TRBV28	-	TGTGCCAGCAACTTTCCACAGGGCACCACTGAAGCTTTCTTT	CASNFPQGTTEAFF
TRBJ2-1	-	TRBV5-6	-	TGTGCCAGCAGCGCAATTAGATACAATGAGCAGTTCTTC	CASSAIRYNEQFF
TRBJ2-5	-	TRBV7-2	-	TGTGCCAGCAGCCCAGGGGACACTAGGGCTCGGGAGACCCAGTACTTC	CASSPGDTRARETQYF
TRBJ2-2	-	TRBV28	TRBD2	TGTGCCAGCAGCGGAAAAAGCGGGAGTTACACCGGGGAGCTGTTTTTT	CASSGKSGSYTGELFF
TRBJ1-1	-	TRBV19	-	TGTGCCAGTAGTGAGGACACTGAAGCTTTCTTT	CASSEDTEAFF
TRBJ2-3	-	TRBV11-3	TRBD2	TGTGCCAGCAGCTTAGGACTAGCGGGAGTAGGCACAGATACGCAGTATTTT	CASSLGLAGVGTDTQYF
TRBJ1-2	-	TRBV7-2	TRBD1	TGTGCCAGCAGCTATCAACAGGGGTGGTATGGCTACACCTTC	CASSYQQGWYGYTF
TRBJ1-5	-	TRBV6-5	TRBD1	TGTGCCAGCAGCTCAGGGGGAAGCAATCAGCCCCAGCATTTT	CASSSGGSNQPQHF
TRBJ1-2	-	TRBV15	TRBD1	TGTGCCACCCGGGGGACAGAACGGCCTAACTATGGCTACACCTTC	CATRGTERPNYGYTF
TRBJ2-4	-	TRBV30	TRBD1	TGTGCCTGGAGCACAGGGGTGGGAAACATTCAGTACTTC	CAWSTGVGNIQYF
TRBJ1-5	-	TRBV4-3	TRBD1	TGCGCCAGCAGTTACGAGACAGGGAGCAATCAGCCCCAGCATTTT	CASSYETGSNQPQHF
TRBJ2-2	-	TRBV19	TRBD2	TGTGCCAGTAGTATAGCGGGCCAGGGGTCGCTAGCGGGAGGCACCGGGGAGCTGTTTTTT	CASSIAGQGSLAGGTGELFF
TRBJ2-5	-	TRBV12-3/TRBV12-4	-	TGTGCCAGCAGCGGAGAGACCCAGTACTTC	CASSGETQYF
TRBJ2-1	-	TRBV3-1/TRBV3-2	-	TGTGCCAGCAGCCAAGATACCGGGTGGGACAATGAGCAGTTCTTC	CASSQDTGWDNEQFF
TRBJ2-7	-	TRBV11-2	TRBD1	TGTGCCAGCAGCTTACAGGGGGCTAGTGAGCAGTACTTC	CASSLQGASEQYF
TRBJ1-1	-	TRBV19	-	TGTGCCAGTAGTTATTTTATCGACACTGAAGCTTTCTTT	CASSYFIDTEAFF
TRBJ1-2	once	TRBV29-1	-	TGCAGCGTTGAGGCCCCCAGAGAGCGGAGTAACTATGGCTACACCTTC	CSVEAPRERSNYGYTF
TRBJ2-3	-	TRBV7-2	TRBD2	TGTGCCAGCAGCTTAGCGGGAGGGTTCGATACGCAGTATTTT	CASSLAGGFDTQYF
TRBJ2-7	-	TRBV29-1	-	TGCAGCGTTGGCGGTACCGACCAAAACTCCTACGAGCAGTACTTC	CSVGGTDQNSYEQYF
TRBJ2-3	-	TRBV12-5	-	TGTGCTAGTGCCCCCGATCGGGATACGCAGTATTTT	CASAPDRDTQYF
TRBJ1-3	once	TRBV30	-	TGTGCCTGGACGCCAGACTCTGGAAACACCATATATTTT	CAWTPDSGNTIYF
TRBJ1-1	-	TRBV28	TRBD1	TGTGCCAGCAGCCTTCACCGAAAAGACAGGGACACTGAAGCTTTCTTT	CASSLHRKDRDTEAFF
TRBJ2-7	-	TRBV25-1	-	TGTGCCAGCAGTGCTCGCAGGCCTGCCAGGGACGAGCAGTACTTC	CASSARRPARDEQYF